The clone carrying this T cell receptor (beta chain) was found a few times. As yet, its antigen is unknown. This entry comes from a study of beta chain features in type 1 diabetes. Findings and limits, study-wide: The naive, central memory and Treg TCRB repertoires of patients appeared to be more similar to one another than those of healthy donors.

The entirety of the isolated RNA underwent reverse transcription, so expressed TCRB transcripts were sequenced. This table comes from immunoSEQ multiplex PCR, and its TCRdb copy is limited to in-frame clones, with some not included. The sample records roughly 230,000 clones, over 8.5% being singletons. The CDR3 runs 16 residues. Germline CDR1 is SEHNR and CDR2 is FQNEAQ (reference sequence). Trimming removed 7 bases at V and 0 bases at J, with 16 bases between. This TCR was sampled from a woman aged 18-29 years in good health. The gene calls are TRBV7-9 and TRBJ2-1, with D tentatively TRBD1 (6 bases). Sequencing was carried out using naive CD4+ T cells from blood. DNA of the CDR3: TGTGCCAGCAACCCCAGGGGCACCAGCTCCTACAATGAGCAGTTCTTC. This sequence encodes CASNPRGTSSYNEQFF.